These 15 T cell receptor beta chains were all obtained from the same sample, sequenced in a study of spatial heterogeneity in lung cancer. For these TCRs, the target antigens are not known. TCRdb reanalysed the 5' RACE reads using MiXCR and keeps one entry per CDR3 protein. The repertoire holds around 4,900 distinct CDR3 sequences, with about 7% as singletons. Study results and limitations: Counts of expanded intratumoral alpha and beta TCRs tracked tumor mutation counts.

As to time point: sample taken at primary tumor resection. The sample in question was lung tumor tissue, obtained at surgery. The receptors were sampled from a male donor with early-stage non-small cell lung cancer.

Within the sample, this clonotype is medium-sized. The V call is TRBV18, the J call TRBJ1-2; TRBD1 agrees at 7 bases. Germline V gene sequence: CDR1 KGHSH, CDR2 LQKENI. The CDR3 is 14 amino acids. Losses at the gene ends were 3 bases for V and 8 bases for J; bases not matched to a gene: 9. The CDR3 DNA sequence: TGTGCCAGCTCACCCTCAGGGGGAGTTAAAGGCTACACCTTC. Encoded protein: CASSPSGGVKGYTF. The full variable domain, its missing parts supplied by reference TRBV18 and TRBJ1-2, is NAGVMQNPRHLVRRRGQEARLRCSPMKGHSHVYWYRQLPEEGLKFMVYLQKENIIDESGMPKERFSAEFPKEGPSILRIQQVVRGDSAAYFCASSPSGGVKGYTFGSGTRLTVV.

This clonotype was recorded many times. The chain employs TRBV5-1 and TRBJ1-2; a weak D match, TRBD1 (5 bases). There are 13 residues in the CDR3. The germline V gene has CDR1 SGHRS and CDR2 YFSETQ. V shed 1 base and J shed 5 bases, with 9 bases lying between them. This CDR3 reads CASSLTTDYGYTF. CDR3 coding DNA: TGCGCCAGCAGCTTGACGACAGATTATGGCTACACCTTC. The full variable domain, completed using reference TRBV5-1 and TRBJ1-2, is KAGVTQTPRYLIKTRGQQVTLSCSPISGHRSVSWYQQTPGQGLQFLFEYFSETQRNKGNFPGRFSGRQFSNSRSEMNVSTLELGDSALYLCASSLTTDYGYTFGSGTRLTVV.

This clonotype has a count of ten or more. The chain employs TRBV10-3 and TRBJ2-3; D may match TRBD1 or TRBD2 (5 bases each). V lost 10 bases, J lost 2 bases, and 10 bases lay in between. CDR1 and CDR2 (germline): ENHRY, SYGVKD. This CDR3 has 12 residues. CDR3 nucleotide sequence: TGTGCCAACGCCGGGACCACAGATACGCAGTATTTT. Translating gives CANAGTTDTQYF.

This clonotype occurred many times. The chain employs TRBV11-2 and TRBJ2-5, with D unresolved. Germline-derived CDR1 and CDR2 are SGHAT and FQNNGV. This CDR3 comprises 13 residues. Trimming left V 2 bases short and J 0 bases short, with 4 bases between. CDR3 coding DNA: TGTGCCAGCAGCTTATCCCACCAAGAGACCCAGTACTTC. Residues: CASSLSHQETQYF.

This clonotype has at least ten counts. The CDR3 region is CASSPGPAYEQYF. In DNA, the CDR3 is TGTGCCAGCAGCCCCGGACCGGCGTACGAGCAGTACTTC. The rearrangement uses TRBV3-1 and TRBJ2-7; D gene ambiguous. There are 13 residues in the CDR3. Trimming shortened V by 4 bases and J by 4 bases, and 11 bases separated the two germline ends. The germline CDR1 and CDR2 sequences are LGHDT and YNNKEL (reference sequence).

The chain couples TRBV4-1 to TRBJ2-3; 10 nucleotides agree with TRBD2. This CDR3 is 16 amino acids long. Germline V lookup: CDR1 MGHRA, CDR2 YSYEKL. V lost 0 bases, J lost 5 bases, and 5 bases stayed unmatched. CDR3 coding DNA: TGCGCCAGCAGCCAAGATCCAGCGGGGGGGCAAGATACGCAGTATTTT. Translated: CASSQDPAGGQDTQYF.

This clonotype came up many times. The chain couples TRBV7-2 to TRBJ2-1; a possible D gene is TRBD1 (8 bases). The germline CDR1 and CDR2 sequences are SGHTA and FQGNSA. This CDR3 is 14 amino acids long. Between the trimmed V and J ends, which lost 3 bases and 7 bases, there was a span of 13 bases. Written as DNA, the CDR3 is TGTGCCAGCAGCTTCGACAGGGGAGGGAATGAGCAGTTCTTC. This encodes CASSFDRGGNEQFF.

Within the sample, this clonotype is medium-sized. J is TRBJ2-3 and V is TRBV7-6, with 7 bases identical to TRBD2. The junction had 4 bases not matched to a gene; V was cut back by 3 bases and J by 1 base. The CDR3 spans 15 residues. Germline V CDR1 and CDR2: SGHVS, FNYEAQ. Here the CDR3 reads CASSFLAGGTDTQYF. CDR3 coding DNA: TGTGCCAGCAGCTTCTTGGCGGGGGGCACAGATACGCAGTATTTT.

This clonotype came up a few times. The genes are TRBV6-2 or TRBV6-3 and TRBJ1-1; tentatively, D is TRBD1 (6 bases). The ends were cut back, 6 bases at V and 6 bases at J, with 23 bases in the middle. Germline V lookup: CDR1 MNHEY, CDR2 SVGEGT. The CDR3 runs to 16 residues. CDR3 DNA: TGTGCCAGCAGCACCCGCTGGGGGGCCAATGTCGCTGAAGCTTTCTTT. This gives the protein CASSTRWGANVAEAFF.

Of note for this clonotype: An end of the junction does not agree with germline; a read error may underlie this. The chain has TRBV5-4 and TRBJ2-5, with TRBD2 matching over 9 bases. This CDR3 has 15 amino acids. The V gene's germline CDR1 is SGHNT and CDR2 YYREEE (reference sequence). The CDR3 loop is CATSEGGGAVKTQYF. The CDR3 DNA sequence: TGTGCCACCAGCGAAGGCGGGGGGGCCGTGAAGACCCAGTACTTC.

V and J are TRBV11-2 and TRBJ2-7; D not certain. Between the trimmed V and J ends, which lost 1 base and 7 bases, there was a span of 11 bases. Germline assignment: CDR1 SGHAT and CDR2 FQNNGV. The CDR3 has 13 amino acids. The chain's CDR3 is CASSLASRQEQYF. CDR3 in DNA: TGTGCCAGCAGCTTAGCCTCCCGGCAAGAGCAGTACTTC.

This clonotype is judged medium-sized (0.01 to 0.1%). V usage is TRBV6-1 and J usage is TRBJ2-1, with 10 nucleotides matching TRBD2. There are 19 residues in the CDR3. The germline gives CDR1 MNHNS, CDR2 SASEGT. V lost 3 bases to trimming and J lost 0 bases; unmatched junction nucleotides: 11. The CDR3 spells CASSDPLGVAGGSYNEQFF. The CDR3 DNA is TGTGCCAGCAGTGATCCCCTAGGGGTAGCGGGAGGCTCCTACAATGAGCAGTTCTTC.

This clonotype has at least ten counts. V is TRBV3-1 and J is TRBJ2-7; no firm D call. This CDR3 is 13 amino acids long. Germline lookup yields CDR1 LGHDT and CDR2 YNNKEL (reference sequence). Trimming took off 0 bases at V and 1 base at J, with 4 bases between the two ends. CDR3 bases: TGTGCCAGCAGCCAAGAGACTTCCTACGAGCAGTACTTC. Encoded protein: CASSQETSYEQYF.

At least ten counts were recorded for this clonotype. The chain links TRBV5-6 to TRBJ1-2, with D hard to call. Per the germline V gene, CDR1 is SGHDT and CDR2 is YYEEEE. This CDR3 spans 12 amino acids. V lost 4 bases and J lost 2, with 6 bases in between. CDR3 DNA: TGTGCCAGCAGCCCGGGGAACTATGGCTACACCTTC. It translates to CASSPGNYGYTF.

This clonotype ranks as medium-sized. The CDR3 DNA follows: TGTGCCAGCAGCGTAGTAGGGCACACTGAAGCTTTCTTT. This codes for CASSVVGHTEAFF. The chain carries TRBV9 and TRBJ1-1; D is unclear. V was shortened by 0 bases and J by 3 bases, with 6 bases between the two germline ends. The CDR3 loop spans 13 amino acids. CDR1 is SGDLS, CDR2 YYNGEE, per germline.